Listed below are T cell receptor beta chains from one sample, sequenced in a study of shared clonotypes between healthy human individuals. Produced via immunoSEQ multiplex PCR; TCRdb's table is partial and in-frame only. The sample consists of around 1,100,000 clones, around three quarters of them appearing once. The sequenced sample consisted of memory CD4+ T cells from PBMCs. The receptor set was obtained from a man younger than 35 in good health. Some clones in this sample may be carry-over from other donors' samples. CDR3s include the opening cysteine and the closing phenylalanine or tryptophan. D genes are given only for firm matches. Clone size is stated in some rows and not others, as once, few, many or a class when expanded.

D: TRBD1
J: TRBJ1-2
V: TRBV28
size: .
DNA: TGTGCCAGCGCGGCAGGGGGACATGGCTACACCTTC
CDR3: CASAAGGHGYTF

D: .
J: TRBJ1-4
V: TRBV30
size: .
DNA: TGTGCCTGGAGGACGGAGACTAATGAAAAACTGTTTTTT
CDR3: CAWRTETNEKLFF

D: TRBD2
J: TRBJ2-7
V: TRBV5-4
size: .
DNA: TGTGCCAGCAGCTGGAGCGGGAATGCGCCCTACGAGCAGTACTTC
CDR3: CASSWSGNAPYEQYF

D: .
J: TRBJ2-3
V: TRBV5-1
size: .
DNA: TGCGCCAGCAGCGCCCAAGGCCGTGATACGCAGTATTTT
CDR3: CASSAQGRDTQYF

D: TRBD1
J: TRBJ1-4
V: TRBV4-1
size: .
DNA: TGCGCCAGCAGCCCGGACAGGGGAGTAGAAAAACTGTTTTTT
CDR3: CASSPDRGVEKLFF

D: TRBD1
J: TRBJ2-7
V: TRBV7-9
size: .
DNA: TGTGCCAGCAGCCCTTGGACAGGGGGTGGTAACGAGCAGTACTTC
CDR3: CASSPWTGGGNEQYF

D: .
J: TRBJ2-5
V: TRBV4-2
size: .
DNA: TGTGCCAGCAGCCCCCAAGGGGAGCTGGAGACCCAGTACTTC
CDR3: CASSPQGELETQYF

D: .
J: TRBJ1-2
V: TRBV7-3
size: once
DNA: TGTGCCAGCAGCCCCCGGCAAGGGGAGGGGGGTGGCTACACCTTC
CDR3: CASSPRQGEGGGYTF

D: TRBD1
J: TRBJ1-2
V: TRBV15
size: few
DNA: TGTGCCACCAGCTTGACAGGGTCTGGCTACACCTTC
CDR3: CATSLTGSGYTF

D: .
J: TRBJ2-2
V: TRBV14
size: .
DNA: TGTGCCACCCGGAAGGGAAGCGGCGGGGAGCTGTTTTTT
CDR3: CATRKGSGGELFF

D: TRBD2
J: TRBJ2-1
V: TRBV28
size: .
DNA: TGTGCCAGCAGTTTGAAACTAGCGGAAGAGCAGTTCTTC
CDR3: CASSLKLAEEQFF

D: .
J: TRBJ1-3
V: TRBV30
size: .
DNA: TGTGCCTGGAGTGCACGTGGGAACTCTGGAAACACCATATATTTT
CDR3: CAWSARGNSGNTIYF

D: TRBD1
J: TRBJ2-2
V: TRBV28
size: .
DNA: TGTGCCAGCAGGGGACAGGGATCCGCCGGGGAGCTGTTTTTT
CDR3: CASRGQGSAGELFF

D: TRBD2
J: TRBJ2-3
V: TRBV5-6
size: .
DNA: TGTGCCAGCAGCTTGTTTCTAGCGGGAGCAGATACGCAGTATTTT
CDR3: CASSLFLAGADTQYF

D: .
J: TRBJ2-1
V: TRBV10-3
size: .
DNA: TGTGCCACTAACCGGGACTCCCGATGGGATGAGCAGTTCTTC
CDR3: CATNRDSRWDEQFF

D: .
J: TRBJ2-1
V: TRBV28
size: .
DNA: TGTGCCAGCAATATCCCTGGCAGGGATGTCAATGAGCAGTTCTTC
CDR3: CASNIPGRDVNEQFF

D: TRBD2
J: TRBJ2-2
V: TRBV27
size: .
DNA: TGTGCCAGCAGTGGACTAGCGGGAGGTGTTCGGGAGCTGTTTTTT
CDR3: CASSGLAGGVRELFF

D: TRBD2
J: TRBJ2-7
V: TRBV2
size: .
DNA: TGTGCCAGCAAGAGTGAGGTAGCGGGCCCCTACGAGCAGTACTTC
CDR3: CASKSEVAGPYEQYF

D: TRBD1
J: TRBJ1-2
V: TRBV4-1
size: once
DNA: TGCGCCAGCAGCCAAGGGTCCGGGACAGGGGCGGGCTACACCTTC
CDR3: CASSQGSGTGAGYTF

D: .
J: TRBJ2-7
V: TRBV28
size: .
DNA: TGTGCCAGCAGCCCCCCAGTGAGTCACTACGAGCAGTACTTC
CDR3: CASSPPVSHYEQYF

D: .
J: TRBJ2-1
V: TRBV9
size: many
DNA: TGTGCCAGCAGCGGGGGCTACAATGAGCAGTTCTTC
CDR3: CASSGGYNEQFF

D: TRBD1
J: TRBJ1-2
V: TRBV28
size: .
DNA: TGTGCCAGCAGTTCCTGGACCAAAATAGGGACAGGGCGGGGTGGCTACACCTTC
CDR3: CASSSWTKIGTGRGGYTF

D: TRBD2
J: TRBJ2-7
V: TRBV5-1
size: .
DNA: TGCGCCAGCAGTTATAGCGGGAGGGATACTTCCGAGCAGTACTTC
CDR3: CASSYSGRDTSEQYF

D: .
J: TRBJ2-5
V: TRBV13
size: .
DNA: TGTGCCAGCAGCCCACCCCAGCGGACATACCAAGAGACCCAGTACTTC
CDR3: CASSPPQRTYQETQYF

D: .
J: TRBJ2-7
V: TRBV4-2
size: .
DNA: TGTGCCAGCAGCCAAGATCGGGGCCGGGTGACCTACGAGCAGTACTTC
CDR3: CASSQDRGRVTYEQYF

D: .
J: TRBJ2-7
V: TRBV4-2
size: .
DNA: TGTGCCAGCAGCCAAGAGAGCAATAACCCACCCTTGGAGCAGTACTTC
CDR3: CASSQESNNPPLEQYF